A selection of T cell receptor beta chains follows, all from one sample in a study of T cell responses to AZD1222 COVID-19 vaccine. Profiled with immunoSEQ multiplex PCR; TCRdb holds only in-frame clones, not every one. This sample has roughly 120,000 clones, with approximately 90% found just once. The material sequenced was peripheral blood, taken 28 days after the second AZD1222 dose. The origin of the receptors is an adult who received the AZD1222 COVID-19 vaccine. CDR3s include the opening cysteine and the closing phenylalanine or tryptophan. A D gene is named only where the DNA matches it firmly.

D | J | V | CDR3
. | TRBJ1-2 | TRBV11-2 | CASSLEASGYTF
. | TRBJ2-2 | TRBV3-1/TRBV3-2 | CASSQLTGNTGELFF
TRBD2 | TRBJ2-3 | TRBV5-5 | CASSFGASGPTDTQYF
TRBD1 | TRBJ1-2 | TRBV6-5 | CASSYTGQGAYGYTF
. | TRBJ2-7 | TRBV19 | CASSVQGGFSYEQYF
. | TRBJ1-1 | TRBV12-3/TRBV12-4 | CASSFTRTEAFF
TRBD2 | TRBJ2-7 | TRBV11-2 | CASSPGTSGSYEQYF
. | TRBJ2-2 | TRBV28 | CAIRAGSNTGELFF
. | TRBJ2-7 | TRBV5-1 | CASSLAGETYEQYF
. | TRBJ2-2 | TRBV11-3 | CASSSPRTGELFF
. | TRBJ1-1 | TRBV29-1 | CSVDVGRKNTEAFF
. | TRBJ1-2 | TRBV6-5 | CASSPSRLYYGYTF
. | TRBJ1-5 | TRBV3-1/TRBV3-2 | CASSHRGYQPQHF
. | TRBJ2-5 | TRBV11-2 | CASSFVRGGETQYF
TRBD1 | TRBJ1-2 | TRBV28 | CASHRGPYGYTF
. | TRBJ1-6 | TRBV7-9 | CASSLLGQGNSPLHF
. | TRBJ1-3 | TRBV10-3 | CAISEAVRSHSGNTIYF
TRBD1 | TRBJ2-5 | TRBV5-4 | CASRFDRGETQYF
. | TRBJ2-6 | TRBV6-6 | CASSGANVLTF
TRBD1 | TRBJ1-5 | TRBV5-5 | CASSWDSPRQPQHF
. | TRBJ2-5 | TRBV5-1 | CASSPNRGPPEETQYF
. | TRBJ1-1 | TRBV10-1 | CASSDDGLMNTEAFF
. | TRBJ2-3 | TRBV12-3/TRBV12-4 | CASTLGDTQYF
. | TRBJ1-5 | TRBV23-1 | CASRQGSSNQPQHF
. | TRBJ1-2 | TRBV10-2 | CASSPEPRGYTF
. | TRBJ2-7 | TRBV7-9 | CASSFLESSYEQYF
. | TRBJ1-5 | TRBV28 | CASSPRPQHF
. | TRBJ1-1 | TRBV12-3/TRBV12-4 | CASRPTRDTEAFF
TRBD2 | TRBJ2-3 | TRBV2 | CASSPGSGRHTDTQYF
TRBD2 | TRBJ2-1 | TRBV9 | CASSETSGNNEQFF
. | TRBJ2-3 | TRBV13 | CASSLWPSGSDTQYF
TRBD1 | TRBJ1-1 | TRBV28 | CASSSMDRVDLNTEAFF
. | TRBJ1-1 | TRBV7-2 | CASSPYTEAFF
. | TRBJ2-1 | TRBV5-1 | CASSRGQGYNEQFF
TRBD2 | TRBJ2-1 | TRBV4-1 | CASSQLTSGGYNEQFF
. | TRBJ1-1 | TRBV9 | CASSVGGASFEAFF
TRBD1 | TRBJ1-5 | TRBV18 | CASGNRGSNQPQHF
. | TRBJ1-2 | TRBV5-1 | CASSLSRDYGYTF
. | TRBJ2-7 | TRBV29-1 | CSARDSYEQYF
TRBD2 | TRBJ2-1 | TRBV13 | CASSSPLAGVYNEQFF
. | TRBJ1-5 | TRBV6-5 | CAGRSTKGSNQPQHF
TRBD2 | TRBJ2-1 | TRBV7-7 | CASSSSSGSSYNEQFF
TRBD1 | TRBJ1-1 | TRBV2 | CASRRTGGTEAFF
. | TRBJ1-5 | TRBV24-1 | CASCWGNQPQHF